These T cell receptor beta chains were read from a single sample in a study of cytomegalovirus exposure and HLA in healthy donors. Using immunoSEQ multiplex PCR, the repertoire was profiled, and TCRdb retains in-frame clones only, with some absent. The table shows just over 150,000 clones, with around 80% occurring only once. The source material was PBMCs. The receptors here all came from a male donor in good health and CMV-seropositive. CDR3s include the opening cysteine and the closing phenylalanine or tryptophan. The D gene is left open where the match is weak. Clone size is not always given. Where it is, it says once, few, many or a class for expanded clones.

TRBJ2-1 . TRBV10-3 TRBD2 TGTGCCATCAGTGAGGGGGCTAGCGGGAGGACCAATGAGCAGTTCTTC CAISEGASGRTNEQFF
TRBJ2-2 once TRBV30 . TGTGCTGCCACGCGGGGCCCGGGTACCGGGGAGCTGTTTTTT CAATRGPGTGELFF
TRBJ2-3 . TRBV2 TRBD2 TGTGCCAGCAGTTCCCGCCCAGCGGGAGGTGGTACAGATACGCAGTATTTT CASSSRPAGGGTDTQYF
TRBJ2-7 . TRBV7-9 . TGTTCCAGCAGCTTAGTGCGGGACTCATACTACGAGCAGTACTTC CSSSLVRDSYYEQYF
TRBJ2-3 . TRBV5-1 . TGCGCCAGCGGCTCCGGGACAACCACAGATACGCAGTATTTT CASGSGTTTDTQYF
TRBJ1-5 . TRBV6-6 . TGTGCCAGCAGCCAACATTTGAGGGAGCCCCAGCATTTT CASSQHLREPQHF
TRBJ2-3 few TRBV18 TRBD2 TGTGCCAGCTCACCACAAGCGGGAACTAGCACAGATACGCAGTATTTT CASSPQAGTSTDTQYF
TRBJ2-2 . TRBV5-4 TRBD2 TGTGCCAGCAGCTCCCCCCAGCGGGGGACCGGGGAGCTGTTTTTT CASSSPQRGTGELFF
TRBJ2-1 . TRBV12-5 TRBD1 TGTGCTAGTGGTTTCGACCGACAGGGGGCTGACAATGAGCAGTTCTTC CASGFDRQGADNEQFF
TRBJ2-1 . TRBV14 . TGTGCCAGCAGCCAAGAAGGCAGGGGGGTCTCCTACAATGAGCAGTTCTTC CASSQEGRGVSYNEQFF
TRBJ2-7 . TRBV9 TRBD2 TGTGCCAGCAGCGTTTCGGCTAGCGGTAGGGAGCAGTACTTC CASSVSASGREQYF
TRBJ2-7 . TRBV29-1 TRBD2 TGCAGCGTTGAAAAAGCGGGGGCCTCCTACGAGCAGTACTTC CSVEKAGASYEQYF
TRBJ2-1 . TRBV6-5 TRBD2 TGTGCCAGCAGTTACCGAACTAGCGGGAGTGAGAATGAGCAGTTCTTC CASSYRTSGSENEQFF
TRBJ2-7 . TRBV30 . TGTGCCTGGGCCCCGGTTACCTACGAGCAGTACTTC CAWAPVTYEQYF
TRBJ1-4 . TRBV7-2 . TGTGCCAGCAGCGACGGGAGGGAACTGTTTTTT CASSDGRELFF
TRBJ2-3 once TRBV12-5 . TGTGCTAGTGGACTAACCTTAGCAGATACGCAGTATTTT CASGLTLADTQYF
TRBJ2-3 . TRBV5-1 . TGCGCCAGCAGCTTGGTGGCAGGCATCCCCACAGATACGCAGTATTTT CASSLVAGIPTDTQYF
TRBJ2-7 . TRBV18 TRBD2 TGTGCCAGCTCCCGGGGACTAGCGGGTGGGGGCTACGAGCAGTACTTC CASSRGLAGGGYEQYF
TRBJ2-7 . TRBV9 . TGTGCCAGCAGCGTAGGACGGACAAGCTCCTACGAGCAGTACTTC CASSVGRTSSYEQYF
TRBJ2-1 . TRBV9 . TGTGCCAGCAGCGTATCCGGGGGACTTTCCAATGAGCAGTTCTTC CASSVSGGLSNEQFF
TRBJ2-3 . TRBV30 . TGTGCCTGCGCTTCTCCAGGGGCTTCTAGCACAGATACGCAGTATTTT CACASPGASSTDTQYF
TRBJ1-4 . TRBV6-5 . TGTGCCAGCAGTTACTCGATTCAGACTAATGAAAAACTGTTTTTT CASSYSIQTNEKLFF
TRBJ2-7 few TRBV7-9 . TGTTCCAGCAACGGGGGTCGAGACGAGCAGTACTTC CSSNGGRDEQYF
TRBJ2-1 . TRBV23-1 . TGCGCCAGCAGAGGCAGGGGAAAGGGAACCTACAATGAGCAGTTCTTC CASRGRGKGTYNEQFF
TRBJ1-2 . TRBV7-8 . TGTGCCAGCAGCTTAGATCCAGGGATCTATGGCTACACCTTC CASSLDPGIYGYTF
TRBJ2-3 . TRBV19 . TGTGCCACCGGACGGACTAATACGCAGTATTTT CATGRTNTQYF
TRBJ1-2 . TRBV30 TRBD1 TGTGCCTGGATTGGGAACAGGGGTTATGGCTACACCTTC CAWIGNRGYGYTF
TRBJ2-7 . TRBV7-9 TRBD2 TGTGCCAGCAGCTTCCGCTCAGCGGGAGCAACCTACGAGCAGTACTTC CASSFRSAGATYEQYF
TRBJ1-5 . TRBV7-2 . TGTGCCAGCAGCTTAACAGGGTCGGGTCAGCCCCAGCATTTT CASSLTGSGQPQHF
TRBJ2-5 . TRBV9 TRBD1 TGTGCCAGCAGCGTAGGGTGGGACAGTAGCCAAGAGACCCAGTACTTC CASSVGWDSSQETQYF
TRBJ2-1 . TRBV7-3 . TGTGCCAGCAGCCGAACGAGGGGGGGTTACTCCTACAATGAGCAGTTCTTC CASSRTRGGYSYNEQFF
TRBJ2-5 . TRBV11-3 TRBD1 TGTGCCAGCAGCCCAGACAGGGGGCGACAAGAGACCCAGTACTTC CASSPDRGRQETQYF
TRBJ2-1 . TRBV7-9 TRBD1 TGTGCCAGCAGCTTAGCCCGGAGACAGGGGTTTTGGGGAGAGCAGTTCTTC CASSLARRQGFWGEQFF
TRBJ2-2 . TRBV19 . TGTGCCAGTAGTAACCAGGGGAGCACCACCGGGGAGCTGTTTTTT CASSNQGSTTGELFF